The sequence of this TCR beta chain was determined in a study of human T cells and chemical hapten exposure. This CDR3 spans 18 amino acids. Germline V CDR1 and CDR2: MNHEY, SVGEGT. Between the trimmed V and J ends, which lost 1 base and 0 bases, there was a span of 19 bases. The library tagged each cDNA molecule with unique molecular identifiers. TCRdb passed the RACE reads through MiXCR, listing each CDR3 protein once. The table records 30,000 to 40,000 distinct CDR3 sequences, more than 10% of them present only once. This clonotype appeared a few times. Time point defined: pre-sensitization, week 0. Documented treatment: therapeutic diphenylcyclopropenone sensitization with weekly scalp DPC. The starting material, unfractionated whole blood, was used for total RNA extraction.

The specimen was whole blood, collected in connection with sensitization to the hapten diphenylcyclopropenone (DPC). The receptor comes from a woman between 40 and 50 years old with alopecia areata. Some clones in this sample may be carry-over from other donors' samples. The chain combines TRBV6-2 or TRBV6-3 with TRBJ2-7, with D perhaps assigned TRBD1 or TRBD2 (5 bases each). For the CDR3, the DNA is TGTGCCAGCAGTTACTTAACGACTCCCGGGACGGTCTCCTACGAGCAGTACTTC. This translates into CASSYLTTPGTVSYEQYF.